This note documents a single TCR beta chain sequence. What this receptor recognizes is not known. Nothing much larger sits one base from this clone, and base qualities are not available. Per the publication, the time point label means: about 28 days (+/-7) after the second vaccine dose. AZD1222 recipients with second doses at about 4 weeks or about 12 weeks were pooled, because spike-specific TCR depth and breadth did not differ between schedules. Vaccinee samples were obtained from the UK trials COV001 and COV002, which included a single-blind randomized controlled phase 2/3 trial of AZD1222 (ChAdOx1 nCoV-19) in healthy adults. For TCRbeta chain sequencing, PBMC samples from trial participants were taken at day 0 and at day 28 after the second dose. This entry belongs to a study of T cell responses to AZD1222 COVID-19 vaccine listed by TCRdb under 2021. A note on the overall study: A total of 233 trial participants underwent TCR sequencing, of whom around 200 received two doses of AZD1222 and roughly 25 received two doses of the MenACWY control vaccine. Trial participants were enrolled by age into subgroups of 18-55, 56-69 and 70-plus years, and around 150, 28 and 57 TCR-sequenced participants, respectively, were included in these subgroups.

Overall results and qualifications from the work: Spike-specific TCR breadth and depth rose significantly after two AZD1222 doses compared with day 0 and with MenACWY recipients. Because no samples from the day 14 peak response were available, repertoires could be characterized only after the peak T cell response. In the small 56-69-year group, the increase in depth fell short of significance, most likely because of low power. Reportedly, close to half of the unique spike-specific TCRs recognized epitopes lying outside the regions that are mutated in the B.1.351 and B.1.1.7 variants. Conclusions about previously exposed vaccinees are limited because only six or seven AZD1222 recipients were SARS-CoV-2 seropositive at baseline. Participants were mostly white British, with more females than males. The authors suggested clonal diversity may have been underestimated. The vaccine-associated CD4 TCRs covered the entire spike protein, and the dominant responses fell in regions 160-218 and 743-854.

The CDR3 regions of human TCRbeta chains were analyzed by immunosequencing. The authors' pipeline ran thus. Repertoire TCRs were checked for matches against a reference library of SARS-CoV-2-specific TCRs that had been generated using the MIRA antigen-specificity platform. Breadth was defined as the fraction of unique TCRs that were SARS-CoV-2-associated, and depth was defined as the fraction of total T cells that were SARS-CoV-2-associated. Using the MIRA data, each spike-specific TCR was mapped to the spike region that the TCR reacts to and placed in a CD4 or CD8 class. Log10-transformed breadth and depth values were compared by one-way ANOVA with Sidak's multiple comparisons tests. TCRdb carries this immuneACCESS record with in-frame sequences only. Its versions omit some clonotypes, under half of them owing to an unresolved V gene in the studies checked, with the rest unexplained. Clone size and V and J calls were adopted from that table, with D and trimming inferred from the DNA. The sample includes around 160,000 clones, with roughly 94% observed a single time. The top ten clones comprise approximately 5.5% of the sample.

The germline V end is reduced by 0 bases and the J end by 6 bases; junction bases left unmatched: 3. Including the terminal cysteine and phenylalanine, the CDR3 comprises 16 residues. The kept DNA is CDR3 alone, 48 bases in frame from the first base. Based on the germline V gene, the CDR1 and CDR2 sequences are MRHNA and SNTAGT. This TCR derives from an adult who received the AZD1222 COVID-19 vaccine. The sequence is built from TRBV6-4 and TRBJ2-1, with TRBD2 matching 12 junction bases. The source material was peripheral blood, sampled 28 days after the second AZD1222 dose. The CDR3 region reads CASSDSASGRGNEQFF. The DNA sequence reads TGTGCCAGCAGTGACTCGGCTAGCGGGAGGGGCAATGAGCAGTTCTTC.